This T cell receptor beta chain was obtained from a study of beta chain features in type 1 diabetes. V lost 5 bases, J lost 1 base, and 6 bases stayed unmatched. Germline CDR1 LNHDA, CDR2 SQIVND (reference sequence). The CDR3 has 16 amino acids. The study reverse transcribed the entire isolated RNA, so it sequenced expressed TCRB transcripts. There were 3 million to 4 million reads on average in the naive, central memory and regulatory T cell samples. Clones were read by immunoSEQ multiplex PCR, and TCRdb kept only the in-frame ones, dropping some. The repertoire holds hundreds of thousands of clones, with roughly 12% as singletons. This clone occurred a few times.

This clonotype was obtained from a man younger than 35 in good health. The sequenced sample was naive CD4+ T cells from blood. The J gene is TRBJ2-3, the V gene TRBV19; 10 bases are shared with TRBD2. This CDR3 reads CASSSDGTSGTDTQYF. CDR3 DNA sequence: TGTGCCAGTAGTTCGGACGGGACTAGCGGCACAGATACGCAGTATTTT.